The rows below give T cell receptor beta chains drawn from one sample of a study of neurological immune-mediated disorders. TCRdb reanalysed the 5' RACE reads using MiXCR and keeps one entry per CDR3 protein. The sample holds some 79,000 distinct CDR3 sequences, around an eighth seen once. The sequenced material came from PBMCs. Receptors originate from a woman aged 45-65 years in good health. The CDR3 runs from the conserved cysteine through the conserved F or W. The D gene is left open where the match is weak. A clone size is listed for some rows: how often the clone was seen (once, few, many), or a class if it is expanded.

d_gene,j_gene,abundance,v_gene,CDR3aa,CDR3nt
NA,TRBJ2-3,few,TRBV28,CAITRGGMSTDTQYF,TGTGCGATAACTCGTGGGGGAATGAGCACAGATACGCAGTATTTT
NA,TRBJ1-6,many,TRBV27,CASMAPGANSPLHF,TGTGCCAGCATGGCGCCGGGTGCTAATTCACCCCTCCACTTT
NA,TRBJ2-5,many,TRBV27,CASSLSRREETQYF,TGTGCCAGCAGTTTATCCCGCAGGGAAGAGACCCAGTACTTC
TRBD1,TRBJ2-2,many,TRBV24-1,CATSRQGSNTGELFF,TGTGCCACCAGTCGACAGGGGTCTAACACCGGGGAGCTGTTTTTT
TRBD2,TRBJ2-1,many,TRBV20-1,CSARGGTSVNNEQFF,TGCAGTGCTAGAGGCGGGACTAGCGTGAACAATGAGCAGTTCTTC
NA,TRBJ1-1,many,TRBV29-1,CSGRNTEAFF,TGCAGCGGGCGGAACACTGAAGCTTTCTTT
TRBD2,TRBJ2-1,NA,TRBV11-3,CASSSPAGSGLAGGNEQFF,TGTGCCAGCAGCTCCCCGGCGGGATCGGGACTAGCGGGAGGCAATGAGCAGTTCTTC
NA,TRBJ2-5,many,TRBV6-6,CASRRSGEETQYF,TGTGCCAGCAGGCGAAGTGGGGAAGAGACCCAGTACTTC
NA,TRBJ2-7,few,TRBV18,CASSPLLGEQYF,TGTGCCAGCTCACCACTGTTAGGGGAGCAGTACTTC
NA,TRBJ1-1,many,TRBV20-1,CSAPPRTSNTEAFF,TGCAGTGCCCCCCCCAGGACCTCGAACACTGAAGCTTTCTTT
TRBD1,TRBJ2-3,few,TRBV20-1,CSAPHRGDTQYF,TGCAGTGCCCCCCACAGGGGGGATACGCAGTATTTT
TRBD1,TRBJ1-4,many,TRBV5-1,CASSLGTGTGGATNEKLFF,TGCGCCAGCAGCTTGGGGACCGGGACAGGGGGAGCAACTAATGAAAAACTGTTTTTT
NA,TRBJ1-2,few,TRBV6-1,CASSEALQGRIGGYTF,TGTGCCAGCAGTGAAGCGCTTCAGGGGCGAATTGGAGGCTACACCTTC
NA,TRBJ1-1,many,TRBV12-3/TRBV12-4,CASRPTGRAGAFF,TGTGCCAGCAGACCTACCGGGAGAGCGGGCGCTTTCTTT
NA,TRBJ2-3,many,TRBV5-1,CASSSGPRGDTQYF,TGCGCCAGCAGCTCCGGGCCCCGGGGTGATACGCAGTATTTT
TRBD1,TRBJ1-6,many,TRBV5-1,CASSPDRPSSYNSPLHF,TGCGCCAGCAGCCCGGACAGGCCTAGCTCCTATAATTCACCCCTCCACTTT
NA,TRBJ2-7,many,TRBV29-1,CSVVKGLDYEQYF,TGCAGCGTTGTAAAGGGTTTAGACTACGAGCAGTACTTC
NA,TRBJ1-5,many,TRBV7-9,CASSHNTGQISNQPQHF,TGTGCCAGCAGCCACAACACCGGACAGATTAGCAATCAGCCCCAGCATTTT
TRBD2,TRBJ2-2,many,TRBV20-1,CSARGGVASGSGELFF,TGCAGTGCTAGAGGGGGGGTGGCTAGCGGGAGCGGGGAGCTGTTTTTT
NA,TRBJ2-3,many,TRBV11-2,CASSLRDSTDTQYF,TGTGCCAGCAGCTTAAGGGATAGCACAGATACGCAGTATTTT
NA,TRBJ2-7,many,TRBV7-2,CASSLIWGAAYEQYF,TGTGCCAGCAGCTTAATTTGGGGGGCGGCCTACGAGCAGTACTTC
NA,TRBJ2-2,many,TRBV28,CASFRRARANTGELFF,TGTGCCAGTTTTCGCCGGGCCAGGGCGAACACCGGGGAGCTGTTTTTT
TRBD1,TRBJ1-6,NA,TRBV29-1,CSGGDSPNSPLHF,TGCAGCGGGGGGGACAGCCCTAATTCACCCCTCCACTTT
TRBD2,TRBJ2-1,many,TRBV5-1,CASSLGAGGYNEQFF,TGCGCCAGCAGCTTGGGAGCGGGAGGCTACAATGAGCAGTTCTTC
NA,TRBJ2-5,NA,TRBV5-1,CASSPIPGPDTQYF,TGCGCCAGCAGCCCAATCCCTGGGCCAGATACCCAGTACTTC
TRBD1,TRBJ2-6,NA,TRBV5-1,CASSPGQAGANVLTF,TGCGCCAGCAGCCCTGGACAGGCTGGGGCCAACGTCCTGACTTTC